This T cell receptor beta chain is drawn from a study of cytomegalovirus exposure and HLA in healthy donors (dated by TCRdb to 2015 to 2018). Some background on the complete study: A later analysis indicated that the 90 to 150 validation repertoires were generated on the platform also employed for the approximately 700 repertoires of the first cohort. The study was designed to test whether signatures of past pathogen exposure could be identified by cataloging public T cell receptors. A separate validation cohort of more than 100 different subjects was used in addition to the roughly 700-subject first cohort. High-throughput TCR immunosequencing, statistical association of individual TCRs with disease status, and machine learning were combined to predict cytomegalovirus infection status. Summary of the overall study and its limitations: The classifier was reported to diagnose cytomegalovirus status with high specificity and sensitivity in both the original cohort and the validation cohort. It was suggested by the authors that the approach could potentially be generalized to other disease states and immunological phenotypes. Subsequent analysis determined that TCRs grouped into clusters in the first cohort also showed a tendency toward co-occurrence across the roughly 120 validation repertoires, and 85% to 95% of cluster scores exceeded 0. While some public TCRs were present in many individuals, most TCR sequences turned up only very rarely across donors. In vitro tests confirmed that a few of the cytomegalovirus-associated TCR beta chains recognize cytomegalovirus antigens. The validation cohort had no HLA typing available for a later analysis, so co-occurrence within that cohort was assessed over all 120 or so repertoires. A total of about 180 TCR beta chains were listed by the study as associated with cytomegalovirus.

The donors belonged to the validation cohort of about 120 subjects, which was separate from the roughly 670-subject first cohort. About this clone itself: Its binding antigen is unknown. No much larger clone exists at a distance of one base, and base qualities are not known.

The library was prepared using the immunoSEQ multiplex PCR assay. In the authors' own workflow: A statistical classification framework was built to diagnose cytomegalovirus status from the catalog of TCR beta chain sequences. TCRdb re-hosts the immuneACCESS table, in-frame sequences only. Its copies lack some clones; in the studies checked, an unresolved V gene accounts for under half of them, and the cause for the rest is not known. V, J and clone size are taken as reported in that table, and D and trimming were inferred from the DNA itself. This sample comprises 120,000 or so clones, approximately 89% of them detected only once. The ten most abundant clones make up 1.5% to 2% of the sample. According to the germline V gene, CDR1 reads SNHLY and CDR2 reads FYNNEI. From its cysteine to its phenylalanine, the CDR3 spans 11 amino acids. Of the read, only the CDR3 DNA is kept; its 33 bases are in frame from base 1. Trimming removed 7 bases from V and 8 bases from J, leaving 11 bases between the germline ends.

The specimen sequenced was PBMCs. The TCR was taken from a woman younger than 30 in good health and CMV-seronegative. Recombination connected TRBV2 to TRBJ1-2; the D gene lacks a confident call. The DNA reads as follows: TGTGCCAGCAAGGAGTCTTGGGGCTACACCTTC. This codes for CASKESWGYTF.